A single sample gave rise to the 18 T cell receptor beta chains below, sequenced in a study of cytotoxic CD8 clonotypes in ibrutinib-treated CLL. Libraries were prepared by immunoSEQ multiplex PCR; TCRdb keeps only in-frame clonotypes and omits some of them. The sample contains approximately 20,000 clones, approximately 84% of which appear only once. Material: PBMCs, obtained before ibrutinib treatment. The receptors were sampled from a human donor with chronic lymphocytic leukemia.

The chain joins TRBV7-2 to TRBJ1-3, with D possibly matching TRBD1 (6 bases). Trimming shortened V by 2 bases and J by 0 bases, and 17 bases separated the two germline ends. CDR1 SGHTA and CDR2 FQGNSA come from the germline V gene. This CDR3 has 18 residues. This CDR3 is CASSLRNRASSSGNTIYF. The CDR3 nucleotides read TGTGCCAGCAGCTTAAGGAACAGGGCCTCCAGCTCTGGAAACACCATATATTTT. Complete variable domain (other parts from reference TRBV7-2 and TRBJ1-3): GAGVSQSPSNKVTEKGKDVELRCDPISGHTALYWYRQSLGQGLEFLIYFQGNSAPDKSGLPSDRFSAERTGGSVSTLTIQRTQQEDSAVYLCASSLRNRASSSGNTIYFGEGSWLTVV.

The CDR3 DNA reads as TGTGCCAGCAGACCTGGGGGCGGGGTTGGCTACACCTTC. The encoded protein is CASRPGGGVGYTF. This sequence joins TRBV11-2 and TRBJ1-2, with TRBD1 as a possible D gene (6 bases). Germline V gene data show CDR1 as SGHAT and CDR2 as FQNNGV. V gave up 6 bases and J gave up 7 bases, with 15 bases separating them. The CDR3 loop spans 13 amino acids. Full variable domain (rest looked up from reference TRBV11-2 and TRBJ1-2): EAGVAQSPRYKIIEKRQSVAFWCNPISGHATLYWYQQILGQGPKLLIQFQNNGVVDDSQLPKDRFSAERLKGVDSTLKIQPAKLEDSAVYLCASRPGGGVGYTFGSGTRLTVV.

This clone was counted only a few times. The J gene is TRBJ2-7, the V gene TRBV29-1, with D perhaps being TRBD1 or TRBD2 (6 bases each). Trimming pared 5 bases from V and 7 bases from J, leaving 18 bases between. The CDR3 is 13 amino acids. Germline-derived CDR1 and CDR2 are SQVTM and ANQGSEA. CDR3 sequence (DNA): TGCAGCGTTCTCCAGGGGAGGTCGTGGGAGCAGTACTTC. Translated, it gives CSVLQGRSWEQYF.

The chain uses TRBV9 and TRBJ1-6; the D gene is possibly TRBD1 (6 bases). V dropped 2 bases and J dropped 7 bases, with 10 bases sitting between them. Germline V gives CDR1 SGDLS, CDR2 YYNGEE. The CDR3 spans 14 residues. In nucleotides, the CDR3 is TGTGCCAGCAGCGTTCGGACAGAAAATTCACCCCTCCACTTT. Amino acids: CASSVRTENSPLHF.

This clone was found once. The gene calls are TRBV19 and TRBJ1-4, with 8 bases that match TRBD1. From germline, CDR1 is LNHDA and CDR2 SQIVND (reference sequence). There are 14 residues in the CDR3. V shed 5 bases and J 5 bases; nucleotides not matched to a gene: 4. The CDR3 sequence: CASSPDRANEKLFF. As DNA, the CDR3 is TGTGCCAGTAGTCCGGACAGGGCCAATGAAAAACTGTTTTTT.

This chain connects TRBV4-2 to TRBJ2-5, with D tentatively TRBD1 (6 bases). The CDR3 length is 17 residues. Germline lookup yields CDR1 LGHNA and CDR2 YNFKEQ. The V gene lost 2 bases and the J gene lost 1 base, with 17 bases spanning the gap. The CDR3 loop reads CASSQKRTRGIQETQYF. The CDR3 DNA reads TGTGCCAGCAGCCAAAAAAGGACGAGGGGGATCCAAGAGACCCAGTACTTC.

This clone was detected a few times. This chain joins TRBV7-2 and TRBJ2-2, with D unclear. The CDR3 totals 14 residues. Trimming cost V 5 bases and J 6 bases, with 13 bases left between them. Germline loops: CDR1 SGHTA, CDR2 FQGNSA. The CDR3 loop is CASSKAVGSGELFF. CDR3 nucleotides: TGTGCCAGCAGCAAAGCCGTGGGTTCCGGGGAGCTGTTTTTT.

The rearrangement links TRBV10-2 to TRBJ2-2; D remains ambiguous. V was clipped by 7 bases and J by 2 bases, with 11 bases between them. This CDR3 is 14 amino acids long. The germline V gene encodes CDR1 WSHSY and CDR2 SAAADI. As DNA, the CDR3 is TGCGCCAGCACCCGGAGTGGAAACACCGGGGAGCTGTTTTTT. This codes for CASTRSGNTGELFF.

The V gene is TRBV6-5, the J gene TRBJ2-2; D uncertain. This CDR3 contains 14 residues. The V gene lost 1 base and the J gene lost 3 bases, with 6 bases spanning the gap. Germline loops: CDR1 MNHEY, CDR2 SVGAGI. CDR3 region: CASSYYRDTGELFF. CDR3 sequence (DNA): TGTGCCAGCAGTTACTATAGGGACACCGGGGAGCTGTTTTTT.

This clone came up once. The rearrangement joins TRBV6-1 to TRBJ1-1; 9 bases match TRBD1. The CDR3 is 15 amino acids. The ends lost 7 bases at V and 1 base at J; junction bases unmatched: 7. Germline-derived CDR1 and CDR2 are MNHNS and SASEGT. The CDR3 sequence is CASTRTGDGNTEAFF. For the CDR3, the DNA is TGTGCCAGCACAAGGACAGGGGATGGGAACACTGAAGCTTTCTTT.

J is TRBJ2-7 and V is TRBV7-8; 8 bases map to TRBD2. Per the germline V gene, CDR1 is SGHVS and CDR2 is FQNEAQ. Trimming at V came to 2 bases and at J to 5 bases, leaving 14 bases not matched to a gene. The CDR3 consists of 17 residues. CDR3: CASSLRGVGLAGDEQYF. In DNA, the CDR3 is TGTGCCAGCAGCTTAAGGGGGGTGGGCCTAGCGGGCGACGAGCAGTACTTC.

The rearrangement uses TRBV6-5 and TRBJ2-5, with TRBD1 identical over 8 bases. From germline, CDR1 is MNHEY and CDR2 SVGAGI. V dropped 6 bases and J dropped 4; count of bases not matched to a gene: 7. The CDR3 covers 14 residues. The CDR3 loop reads CASSPVDRGETQYF. In DNA form, the CDR3 reads TGTGCCAGCAGCCCCGTCGACAGGGGAGAGACCCAGTACTTC.

CDR3 nucleotides: TGCGCCAGCAGCCTGACTCTGCGTGGGGCCAACGTCCTGACTTTC. This sequence encodes CASSLTLRGANVLTF. The rearrangement joins TRBV5-1 to TRBJ2-6; D uncertain. The germline V gene has CDR1 SGHRS and CDR2 YFSETQ. The CDR3 covers 15 residues. The V and J ends lost 4 bases and 3 bases respectively, with 11 bases between them.

The chain combines TRBV28 with TRBJ1-6; possibly TRBD1 for D (6 bases). Germline V CDR1 and CDR2: MDHEN, SYDVKM. CDR3 length: 15 amino acids. V was trimmed by 6 bases and J by 7 bases, leaving 16 bases between them. CDR3: CASRLTGIENSPLHF. CDR3 in DNA: TGTGCCAGCAGATTGACAGGCATTGAGAATTCACCCCTCCACTTT.

This clone is medium-sized (0.01 to 0.1%) in the sample. This chain uses TRBV7-9 with TRBJ2-1; 8 bases map to TRBD1. V dropped 3 bases and J dropped 8; count of bases not matched to a gene: 6. CDR3 length equals 14 residues. Germline assignment: CDR1 SEHNR and CDR2 FQNEAQ (reference sequence). The DNA of the CDR3 is TGTGCCAGCAGCTTTATGACAGGGGATGATGAGCAGTTCTTC. Encoded protein: CASSFMTGDDEQFF.

This chain joins TRBV7-8 and TRBJ1-6; 8 bases line up with TRBD1. The V segment lost 4 bases and the J segment 7 bases; nucleotides outside the gene matches: 6. The CDR3 has 15 amino acids. The germline CDR1 and CDR2 sequences are SGHVS and FQNEAQ. This CDR3 is CASSSDRGGNSPLHF. The CDR3 region has the DNA TGTGCCAGCAGCTCCGACAGGGGAGGGAATTCACCCCTCCACTTT.

V and J are TRBV7-2 and TRBJ1-2; 7 bases are shared with TRBD1. CDR1 and CDR2 (germline): SGHTA, FQGNSA. V shed 5 bases and J 4 bases; nucleotides not matched to a gene: 10. CDR3 length: 15 amino acids. CDR3 amino acids: CASSAQGVTIYGYTF. The CDR3 DNA follows: TGTGCCAGCAGCGCCCAGGGGGTGACAATCTATGGCTACACCTTC.

This clone was observed once. V usage is TRBV10-3 and J usage is TRBJ2-5, with 9 bases lining up with TRBD1. V shed 7 bases, J shed 3 bases, and the junction held 3 bases outside the gene matches. In germline, CDR1 is ENHRY, CDR2 SYGVKD. This CDR3 region has 13 residues. This CDR3 is CAIMRDREETQYF. The CDR3 nucleotides are TGTGCCATCATGCGGGACAGGGAAGAGACCCAGTACTTC.